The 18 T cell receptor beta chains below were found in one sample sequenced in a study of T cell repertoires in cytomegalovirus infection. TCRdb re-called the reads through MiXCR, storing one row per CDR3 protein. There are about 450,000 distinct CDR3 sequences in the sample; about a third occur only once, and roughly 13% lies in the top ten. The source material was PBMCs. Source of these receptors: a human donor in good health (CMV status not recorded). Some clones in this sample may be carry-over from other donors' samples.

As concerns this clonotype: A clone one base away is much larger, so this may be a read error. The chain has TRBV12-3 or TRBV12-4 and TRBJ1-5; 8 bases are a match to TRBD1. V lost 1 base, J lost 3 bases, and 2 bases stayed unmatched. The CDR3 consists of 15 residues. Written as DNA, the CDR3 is TGTGCCAGCAGTTTAGACAGGGGGGTCAATCAGCCCCAGCATTTT. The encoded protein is CASSLDRGVNQPQHF.

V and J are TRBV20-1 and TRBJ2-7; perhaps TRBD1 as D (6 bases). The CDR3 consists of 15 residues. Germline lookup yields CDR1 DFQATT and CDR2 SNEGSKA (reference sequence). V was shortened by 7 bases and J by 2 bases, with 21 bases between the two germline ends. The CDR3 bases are TGCAGTGAAGAAGAGAAACAGGGCCTTACCTACGAGCAGTACTTC. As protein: CSEEEKQGLTYEQYF.

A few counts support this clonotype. The CDR3 sequence is CSARSMENFTYEQYF. The CDR3 DNA reads as TGCAGTGCTAGGAGTATGGAGAATTTCACCTACGAGCAGTACTTC. The rearrangement joins TRBV20-1 to TRBJ2-7; no definite D call. Germline loops: CDR1 DFQATT, CDR2 SNEGSKA (reference sequence). This CDR3 contains 15 residues. Trimming left V 3 bases short and J 2 bases short, with 17 bases between.

The CDR3 loop reads CASSQDAMGTAFF. In DNA form, the CDR3 reads TGCGCCAGCAGCCAAGATGCTATGGGGACGGCTTTCTTT. The chain has TRBV4-1 and TRBJ1-1; D is possibly TRBD1 (5 bases). V dropped 0 bases and J dropped 11 bases, with 13 bases sitting between them. Looked up from germline, CDR1 is MGHRA and CDR2 is YSYEKL. The CDR3 contains 13 residues.

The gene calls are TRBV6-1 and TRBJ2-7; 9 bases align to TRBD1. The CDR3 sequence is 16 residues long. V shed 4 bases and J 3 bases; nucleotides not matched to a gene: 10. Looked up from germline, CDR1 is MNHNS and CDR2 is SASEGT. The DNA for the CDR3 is TGTGCCAGCAGTGCGAACTACCGGGACAGGGACTACGAGCAGTACTTC. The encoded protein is CASSANYRDRDYEQYF.

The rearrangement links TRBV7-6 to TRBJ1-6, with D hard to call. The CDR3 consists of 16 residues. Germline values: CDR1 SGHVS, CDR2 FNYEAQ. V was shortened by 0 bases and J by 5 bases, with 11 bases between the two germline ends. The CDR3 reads CASSLAQCGDNSPLHF. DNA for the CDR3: TGTGCCAGCAGCTTAGCGCAATGTGGTGATAATTCACCCCTCCACTTT.

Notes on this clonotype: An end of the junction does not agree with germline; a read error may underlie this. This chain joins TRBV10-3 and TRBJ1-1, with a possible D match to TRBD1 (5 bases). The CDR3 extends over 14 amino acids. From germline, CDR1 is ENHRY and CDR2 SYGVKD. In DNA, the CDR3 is TGTGCCATGAGTGGGGGGGGGGTGAACACTGAAGCTTTCTTT. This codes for CAMSGGGVNTEAFF.

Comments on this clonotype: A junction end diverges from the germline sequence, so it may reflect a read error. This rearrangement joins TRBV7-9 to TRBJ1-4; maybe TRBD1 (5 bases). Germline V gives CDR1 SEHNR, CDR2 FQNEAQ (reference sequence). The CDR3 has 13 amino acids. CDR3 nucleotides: TGTGCCAGCAGCTTAGCAGGACACAAGTGGCTGTATTTT. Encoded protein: CASSLAGHKWLYF.

In nucleotides, the CDR3 is TGTGCCAGCAGTACCGGGACAATCCAGCCCCAGCATTTT. Translating it yields CASSTGTIQPQHF. The chain combines TRBV27 with TRBJ1-5, with TRBD1 as a possible D gene (6 bases). V was shortened by 5 bases and J by 7 bases, with 12 bases between the two germline ends. The CDR3 spans 13 residues. The V gene's germline CDR1 is MNHEY and CDR2 SMNVEV (reference sequence).

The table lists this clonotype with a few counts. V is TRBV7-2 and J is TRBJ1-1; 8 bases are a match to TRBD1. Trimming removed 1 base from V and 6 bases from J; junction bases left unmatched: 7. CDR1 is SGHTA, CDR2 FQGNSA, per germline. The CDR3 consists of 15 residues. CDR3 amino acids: CASSLVAGQVSEAFF. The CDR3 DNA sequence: TGTGCCAGCAGCTTAGTTGCGGGACAGGTGTCTGAAGCTTTCTTT. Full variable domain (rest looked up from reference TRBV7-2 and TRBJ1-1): GAGVSQSPSNKVTEKGKDVELRCDPISGHTALYWYRQSLGQGLEFLIYFQGNSAPDKSGLPSDRFSAERTGGSVSTLTIQRTQQEDSAVYLCASSLVAGQVSEAFFGQGTRLTVV.

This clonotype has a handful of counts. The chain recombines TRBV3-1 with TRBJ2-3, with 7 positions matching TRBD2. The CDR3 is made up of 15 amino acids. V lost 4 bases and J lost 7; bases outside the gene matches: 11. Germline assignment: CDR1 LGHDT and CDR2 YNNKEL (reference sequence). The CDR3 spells CASSPNLPRGYTQYF. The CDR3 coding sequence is TGTGCCAGCAGCCCCAACCTCCCGCGGGGGTATACGCAGTATTTT.

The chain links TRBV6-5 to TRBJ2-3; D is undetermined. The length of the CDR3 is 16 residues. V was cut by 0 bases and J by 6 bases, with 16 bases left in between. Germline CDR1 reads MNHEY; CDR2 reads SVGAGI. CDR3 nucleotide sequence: TGTGCCAGCAGTTACTCGAGCCGCCACAAGGGTGATACGCAGTATTTT. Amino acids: CASSYSSRHKGDTQYF.

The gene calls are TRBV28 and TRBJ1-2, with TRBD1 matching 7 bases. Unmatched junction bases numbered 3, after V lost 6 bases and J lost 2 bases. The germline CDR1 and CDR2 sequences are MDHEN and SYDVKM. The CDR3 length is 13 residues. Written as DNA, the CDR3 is TGTGCCAGCAGGGCAGGGGGGAACTATGGCTACACCTTC. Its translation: CASRAGGNYGYTF.

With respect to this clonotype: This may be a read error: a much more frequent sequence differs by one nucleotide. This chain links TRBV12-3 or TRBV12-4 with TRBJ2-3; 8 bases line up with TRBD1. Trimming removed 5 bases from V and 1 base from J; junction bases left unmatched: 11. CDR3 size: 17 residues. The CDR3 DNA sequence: TGTGCCAGCAGTAACCAAACAGGGGGATGGGGCACAGATACGCAGTATTTT. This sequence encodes CASSNQTGGWGTDTQYF.

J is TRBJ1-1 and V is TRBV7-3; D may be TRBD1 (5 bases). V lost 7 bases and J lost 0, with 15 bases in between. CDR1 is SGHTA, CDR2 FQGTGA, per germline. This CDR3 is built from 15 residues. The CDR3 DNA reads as TGTGCCAGCATCATAGGGACGGATCTGAACACTGAAGCTTTCTTT. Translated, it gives CASIIGTDLNTEAFF.

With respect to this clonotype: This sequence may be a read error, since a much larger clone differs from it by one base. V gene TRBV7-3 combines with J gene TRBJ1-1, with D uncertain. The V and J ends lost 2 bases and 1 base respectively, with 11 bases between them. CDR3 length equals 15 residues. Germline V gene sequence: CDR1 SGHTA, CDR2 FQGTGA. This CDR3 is CASSLQPARNTEAFF. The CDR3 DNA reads TGTGCCAGCAGCTTACAGCCAGCCAGGAACACTGAAGCTTTCTTT.

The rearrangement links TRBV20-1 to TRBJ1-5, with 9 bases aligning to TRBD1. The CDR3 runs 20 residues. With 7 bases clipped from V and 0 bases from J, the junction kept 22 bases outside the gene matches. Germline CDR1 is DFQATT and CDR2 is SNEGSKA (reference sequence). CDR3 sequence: CSVLRDGTGIVLGSNQPQHF. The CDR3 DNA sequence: TGCAGTGTCTTGCGGGATGGGACAGGGATTGTGTTGGGTAGCAATCAGCCCCAGCATTTT.

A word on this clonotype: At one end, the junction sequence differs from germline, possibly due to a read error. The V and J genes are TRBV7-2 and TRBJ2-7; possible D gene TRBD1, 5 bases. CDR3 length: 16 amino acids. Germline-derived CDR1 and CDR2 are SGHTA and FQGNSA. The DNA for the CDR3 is TGTGCCAGCAGCTTAGTACGTCAGGGCCAAACCTATGAGCAGTACTTC. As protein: CASSLVRQGQTYEQYF.